The rows below give T cell receptor beta chains drawn from one sample of a study of shared clonotypes between healthy human individuals. The protocol was immunoSEQ multiplex PCR, while the TCRdb copy is restricted to in-frame clones and leaves out a portion. The sample has 2 million or so clones, about 95% seen once. Sequenced material: naive CD8+ T cells sorted from blood. These receptors were taken from a young man in good health. Each CDR3 is given with its conserved first and last residue. Each record gives: clone size, J gene, D gene, V gene, CDR3 DNA, CDR3 protein. The D gene is left open where the match is weak. Rows give clone size only sometimes, using once, few, many, or a class for an expanded clone.

-,TRBJ2-3,-,TRBV19,TGTGCCAGCGACGGGGAAGGGACAGATACGCAGTATTTT,CASDGEGTDTQYF
-,TRBJ1-5,TRBD1,TRBV19,TGTGCCAGTAGTATCTATGGACAGGATCAGCCCCAGCATTTT,CASSIYGQDQPQHF
once,TRBJ2-7,-,TRBV5-1,TGCGCCAGCAGTAAAAGCGGCGCAACCTACGAGCAGTACTTC,CASSKSGATYEQYF
-,TRBJ1-4,-,TRBV27,TGTGCCAGCAGTTTTCGTTGGGAATCAACTAATGAAAAACTGTTTTTT,CASSFRWESTNEKLFF
-,TRBJ1-5,TRBD1,TRBV5-1,TGCGCCAGCAGCGCCAGGGGGGGCAATCAGCCCCAGCATTTT,CASSARGGNQPQHF
-,TRBJ1-5,-,TRBV6-1,TGTGCCAGCAGTGAACCGACTGAAAGCAATCAGCCCCAGCATTTT,CASSEPTESNQPQHF
-,TRBJ2-1,-,TRBV2,TGTGCCGTCCGAAGCCGCGGGTCCAGTGAAAATGAGCAGTTCTTC,CAVRSRGSSENEQFF
-,TRBJ2-2,TRBD1,TRBV19,TGTGCCAGTAGTATAGCCTTTGAACAGGGGGCGCGCACCGGGGAGCTGTTTTTT,CASSIAFEQGARTGELFF
-,TRBJ2-3,-,TRBV9,TGTGCCAGCAGCGTAGGAGGGTGGGGCACAGATACGCAGTATTTT,CASSVGGWGTDTQYF
-,TRBJ2-7,TRBD1,TRBV7-2,TGTGCCAGCAGCTTTCGACAGGGAATCTTCTACGAGCAGTACTTC,CASSFRQGIFYEQYF
once,TRBJ1-2,TRBD1,TRBV28,TGTGCCAGCAGTCTAGAGACAGGGTTTTTCGGCTACACCTTC,CASSLETGFFGYTF
-,TRBJ1-6,-,TRBV7-2,TGTGCCAGCAGCCTAACCTCCGGTGCCATAAATTCACCCCTCCACTTT,CASSLTSGAINSPLHF
-,TRBJ2-1,TRBD2,TRBV28,TGTGCCAGCAGACTAGCGGGGGACTACAATGAGCAGTTCTTC,CASRLAGDYNEQFF
-,TRBJ1-2,TRBD1,TRBV7-2,TGTGCCAGCAGCTTAGGGACGGGACAGGGTTACCTTAACTATGGCTACACCTTC,CASSLGTGQGYLNYGYTF
-,TRBJ2-3,-,TRBV6-5,TGTGCCAGCGGAATTGACACAGATACGCAGTATTTT,CASGIDTDTQYF
-,TRBJ2-1,TRBD2,TRBV9,TGTGCCAGCAGCTCGAGCGGGGGGGCTAACAATGAGCAGTTCTTC,CASSSSGGANNEQFF
-,TRBJ2-7,-,TRBV20-1,TGCAGGGGGGACTTCTCCTACGAGCAGTACTTC,CRGDFSYEQYF
-,TRBJ1-5,-,TRBV30,TGTGCCTCGATGACGGGCAATCAGCCCCAGCATTTT,CASMTGNQPQHF
-,TRBJ2-3,-,TRBV2,TGTGCCAGCAGTGAAGTGAGCGTGGAGAGCACAGATACGCAGTATTTT,CASSEVSVESTDTQYF
once,TRBJ1-4,-,TRBV7-9,TGTGCCAGCAGCTTAGACCCCGCAGGGGAGTGGGGCGAAAAACTGTTTTTT,CASSLDPAGEWGEKLFF
-,TRBJ1-5,-,TRBV5-6,TGTGCCAGCAGCGCCTACAGGAGAAGCAATCAGCCCCAGCATTTT,CASSAYRRSNQPQHF
-,TRBJ2-4,-,TRBV28,TGTGCCAGCAGTTACCTCCCCGGGGCGGCTTCCAAAAACATTCAGTACTTC,CASSYLPGAASKNIQYF
-,TRBJ1-5,-,TRBV19,TGTGCCAGTAGTATCGTGCTCCTCGGCAATCAGCCCCAGCATTTT,CASSIVLLGNQPQHF
-,TRBJ2-7,-,TRBV9,TGTGCCAGCAGCGTAGCGCCAGGGGCCTACGAGCAGTACTTC,CASSVAPGAYEQYF
-,TRBJ1-5,-,TRBV2,TGTGCCAGCAGTGACCCCGTCCAGCCCCAGCATTTT,CASSDPVQPQHF
-,TRBJ2-7,-,TRBV27,TGTGCCAGCAGTTTCGGGACCGATCCCTACGAGCAGTACTTC,CASSFGTDPYEQYF
-,TRBJ1-5,-,TRBV4-1,TGCGCCAGCAGCCAAGCCCTCAATCAGCCCCAGCATTTT,CASSQALNQPQHF